The sequence of this T cell receptor (beta chain) was determined in a study of blood T cell repertoires in COVID-19. Study context: Samples came from the United States, Italy and Spain, spanning acute and convalescent COVID-19. Sources were T cells, B-cell-depleted T cells, or PBMCs; the material itself was cDNA or gDNA.

While infection was still active, Seattle patients were enrolled and then followed longitudinally. As handled by the study authors: Amplifying reference gene primers gave estimates of nucleated cell counts. Sequencing was performed with immunoSEQ multiplex PCR; in TCRdb, only in-frame clones are kept and a portion is missing. V, J and clone size are taken as reported in that table, and D and trimming were inferred from the DNA itself. Seen here are approximately 330,000 clones, approximately 90% observed once, and the top ten hold roughly a tenth. The source of this sequence is a young man with COVID-19, enrolled during active disease. What was sequenced was peripheral blood.

The CDR3 nucleotides read TGTGCCAGCAGCCCCACTCCCGGGACAGGAGCCTACGAGCAGTACTTC. Encoded protein: CASSPTPGTGAYEQYF. The chain recombines TRBV2 with TRBJ2-7; TRBD1 matches 8 bases. V gave up 6 bases and J gave up 2 bases; unmatched junction bases: 12. Germline V gives CDR1 SNHLY, CDR2 FYNNEI. The CDR3 totals 16 residues.